Ten or more counts support the clone carrying this T cell receptor (beta chain). Antigen specificity is unknown. Aged 18 to 65, hyperthyroidism patients had been newly diagnosed, with under 2 months' duration. Serum thyroxine and TRAb, along with clinical symptoms, thyroid ultrasound and orbital computed tomography, were what diagnosis relied on. Germline CDR1 is MGHDK and CDR2 is SYGVNS. The CDR3 sequence is 13 residues long. V lost 4 bases and J lost 10, with 16 bases in between. Scientists amplified the TCR beta CDR3 regions from RNA transcripts. Second-round multiplex PCR came after first-round RT-PCR with HTBI primers. A single record per CDR3 protein comes from TCRdb applying MiXCR to the multiplex PCR reads. Among 900,000 to 1,200,000 distinct CDR3 sequences, 36% were seen once, and the ten largest hold over 8.5%. The sample comes from a study of Graves' ophthalmopathy and Graves' hyperthyroidism. Overall study results and limits: Cross-validated, the 13-signature model showed 87.88%/81.08% sensitivity/specificity, and 80%/75% in the test set. The model reached 65% to 71% sensitivity and under 75% specificity for predicting ophthalmopathy progression.

The origin of this receptor is an adult man with Graves' hyperthyroidism. The sequenced sample was peripheral blood or thyroid tissue (not recorded which). The V gene is TRBV25-1, the J gene TRBJ1-1, with D perhaps TRBD1 (5 bases). The CDR3 protein is CASSGPTAPGAFF. CDR3 in DNA: TGTGCCAGCAGTGGTCCGACAGCCCCCGGAGCTTTCTTT. The full variable domain, completed using reference TRBV25-1 and TRBJ1-1, is EADIYQTPRYLVIGTGKKITLECSQTMGHDKMYWYQQDPGMELHLIHYSYGVNSTEKGDLSSESTVSRIRTEHFPLTLESARPSHTSQYLCASSGPTAPGAFFGQGTRLTVV.